The 18 T cell receptor beta chains presented below share a single source sample, sequenced in a study of stem cell transplantation in POMP-related autoinflammatory disease. Sequenced by immunoSEQ multiplex PCR; TCRdb stores in-frame clones only, minus some. Altogether more than 20,000 clones are present, around 86% being singletons, with the ten largest covering around 2.4%. The starting material was CD4+ T cells from PBMCs, obtained before stem cell transplantation. The receptors stem from a human donor with POMP-related autoinflammation and immune dysregulation (PRAID).

The chain recombines TRBV6-1 with TRBJ2-3; perhaps D is TRBD1 or TRBD2 (5 bases each). The germline V gene has CDR1 MNHNS and CDR2 SASEGT. The V gene lost 2 bases and the J gene lost 2 bases, with 17 bases spanning the gap. The CDR3 runs 17 residues. The CDR3 here is CASSETGGLAPTDTQYF. The CDR3 coding sequence is TGTGCCAGCAGTGAAACAGGCGGTCTAGCACCCACAGATACGCAGTATTTT.

The chain links TRBV7-9 to TRBJ1-2; weak D call: TRBD1 (6 bases). The CDR3 has 14 residues. Trimming took off 3 bases at V and 7 bases at J, with 15 bases between the two ends. The germline V gene has CDR1 SEHNR and CDR2 FQNEAQ (reference sequence). CDR3 nucleotide sequence: TGTGCCAGCAGCTTGGCAGGGGCGGATAGTGGCTACACCTTC. The encoded protein is CASSLAGADSGYTF.

The genes are TRBV29-1 and TRBJ1-1; TRBD1 might be the D (5 bases). The CDR3 extends over 13 amino acids. The V end lost 3 bases, the J end lost 1 base, and 9 bases lay between the germline ends. Germline values: CDR1 SQVTM, CDR2 ANQGSEA. The CDR3, as DNA: TGCAGCGTTGATGGGGGGGGGAACACTGAAGCTTTCTTT. Protein sequence: CSVDGGGNTEAFF.

The J gene is TRBJ1-5, the V gene TRBV7-9, with no clear D. Trimming shortened V by 1 base and J by 2 bases, and 9 bases separated the two germline ends. This CDR3 spans 15 amino acids. Germline V gives CDR1 SEHNR, CDR2 FQNEAQ (reference sequence). Here the CDR3 DNA reads TGTGCCAGCAGCTTAGTAGGACGTGGCAATCAGCCCCAGCATTTT. It yields the protein CASSLVGRGNQPQHF.

This clone was observed once. This chain connects TRBV6-5 to TRBJ2-5; D unresolved. This CDR3 region has 13 residues. Trimming took off 5 bases at V and 4 bases at J, with 11 bases between the two ends. The germline V gene has CDR1 MNHEY and CDR2 SVGAGI. CDR3 sequence reads: CASSPSSLETQYF. As DNA, the CDR3 is TGTGCCAGCAGTCCTTCCTCCTTAGAGACCCAGTACTTC.

The chain uses TRBV30 and TRBJ1-1; D perhaps matches TRBD1 (5 bases). There are 13 residues in the CDR3. Germline lookup yields CDR1 GTSNPN and CDR2 SVGIG (reference sequence). V lost 0 bases and J 3 bases, leaving 8 bases between the germline ends. The CDR3 coding sequence is TGTGCCTGGAGTGTACGGGGGTACACTGAAGCTTTCTTT. Translation: CAWSVRGYTEAFF.

The chain uses TRBV9 and TRBJ2-1, with D maybe TRBD2 (5 bases). This CDR3 region has 15 residues. Deletions cut 0 bases from V and 8 bases from J, with 15 bases between. CDR1 is SGDLS and CDR2 is YYNGEE in the germline V gene. CDR3 residues: CASSVGPQAGDEQFF. In nucleotides, the CDR3 is TGTGCCAGCAGCGTAGGTCCCCAGGCCGGGGATGAGCAGTTCTTC.

The chain uses TRBV18 and TRBJ2-3, with 7 bases fitting TRBD1. There are 15 residues in the CDR3. V lost 3 bases to trimming and J lost 4 bases; unmatched junction nucleotides: 7. CDR1 is KGHSH, CDR2 LQKENI, per germline. The CDR3 loop is CASSPGTDGSDTQYF. The CDR3 nucleotides are TGTGCCAGCTCACCTGGGACAGACGGTTCAGATACGCAGTATTTT.

V gene TRBV2 combines with J gene TRBJ1-5; D gene unclear. This CDR3 is 13 amino acids long. Per the germline V gene, CDR1 is SNHLY and CDR2 is FYNNEI. Trimming took 3 bases from V and 8 from J, leaving 11 bases between them. CDR3 sequence reads: CASSEEGMEPQHF. The DNA for the CDR3 is TGTGCCAGCAGTGAGGAGGGAATGGAGCCCCAGCATTTT.

CDR3 sequence: CSAGQDEAFF. In DNA form, the CDR3 reads TGCAGCGCAGGACAGGATGAAGCTTTCTTT. The rearrangement links TRBV29-1 to TRBJ1-1, with TRBD1 matching 7 bases. The CDR3 consists of 10 residues. The germline V gene has CDR1 SQVTM and CDR2 ANQGSEA. V dropped 7 bases and J dropped 7; count of bases not matched to a gene: 3.

The chain is built from TRBV7-2 and TRBJ1-2, with 7 positions matching TRBD1. Per the germline V gene, CDR1 is SGHTA and CDR2 is FQGNSA. V gave up 3 bases and J gave up 4 bases; unmatched junction bases: 5. The CDR3 runs 14 residues. In nucleotides, the CDR3 is TGTGCCAGCAGCTTCTACAGGGGTGGCTATGGCTACACCTTC. It yields the protein CASSFYRGGYGYTF.

V is TRBV6-6 and J is TRBJ1-5; the D gene is possibly TRBD1 (5 bases). Germline values: CDR1 MNHNY, CDR2 SVGAGI (reference sequence). The CDR3 loop spans 15 amino acids. The V end lost 2 bases, the J end lost 7 bases, and 15 bases lay between the germline ends. The CDR3 spells CASSYKWGGRQPQHF. In nucleotides, the CDR3 is TGTGCCAGCAGTTACAAATGGGGGGGTCGGCAGCCCCAGCATTTT.

This sequence joins TRBV11-2 and TRBJ2-5; D unresolved. Germline V gene sequence: CDR1 SGHAT, CDR2 FQNNGV. The CDR3 has 15 amino acids. V was shortened by 3 bases and J by 2 bases, with 13 bases between the two germline ends. The CDR3 protein is CASSFPKGRQETQYF. CDR3 DNA: TGTGCCAGCAGCTTCCCAAAGGGAAGACAAGAGACCCAGTACTTC.

The chain couples TRBV28 to TRBJ1-5; a weak D match, TRBD1 (5 bases). Germline loops: CDR1 MDHEN, CDR2 SYDVKM. V was clipped by 7 bases and J by 0 bases, with 16 bases between them. The CDR3 has 16 residues. The CDR3 coding sequence is TGTGCCAGCACCAATAATCTGGGGGATAGCAATCAGCCCCAGCATTTT. Its translation is CASTNNLGDSNQPQHF.

The chain carries TRBV6-7 and TRBJ2-7, with D possibly called TRBD1 or TRBD2 (5 bases each). TRBV6-7 is an ORF for which the function is uncertain. The V end lost 9 bases, the J end lost 0 bases, and 9 bases lay between the germline ends. CDR3 length equals 12 residues. In DNA form, the CDR3 reads TGTGCCAGGTGGGACCTCTCCTACGAGCAGTACTTC. It encodes CARWDLSYEQYF.

The chain recombines TRBV9 with TRBJ1-3; D possibly corresponds to TRBD1 (5 bases). CDR1 is SGDLS and CDR2 is YYNGEE in the germline V gene. There are 15 residues in the CDR3. Trimming took off 4 bases at V and 4 bases at J, with 15 bases between the two ends. Here the CDR3 reads CASSPRDFSGNTIYF. The CDR3 nucleotides are TGTGCCAGCAGCCCCCGGGACTTTTCGGGAAACACCATATATTTT.

The V gene is TRBV19, the J gene TRBJ2-2; 9 bases align to TRBD2. Trimming removed 6 bases from V and 6 bases from J; junction bases left unmatched: 5. Germline V gene lookup returns CDR1 LNHDA and CDR2 SQIVND (reference sequence). CDR3 length equals 14 residues. The CDR3 loop is CASSGTSQSGELFF. CDR3 coding DNA: TGTGCCAGTAGCGGGACTAGCCAATCCGGGGAGCTGTTTTTT.

The chain joins TRBV5-1 to TRBJ2-1, with no clear D. Per germline, CDR1 SGHRS and CDR2 YFSETQ. This CDR3 has 13 residues. V lost 0 bases and J lost 6, with 7 bases in between. The CDR3 DNA follows: TGCGCCAGCAGCTTGGGTTCCACCAATGAGCAGTTCTTC. This encodes CASSLGSTNEQFF.